This TCR beta chain was recovered during a study of blood T cell repertoires in COVID-19. This clone occurred a few times. Germline CDR1 and CDR2: SGHRS and YFSETQ. Trimming cost V 0 bases and J 7 bases, with 13 bases left between them. This CDR3 is built from 15 residues. Authors' analysis steps: Reference gene primer amplification gave nucleated cell count estimates. Sequencing used immunoSEQ multiplex PCR; TCRdb keeps in-frame clones, though not all of them. Clonal size and the V and J genes are those of that table, whereas D and trimming came from the DNA. The sample holds some 160,000 clones; roughly four fifths are singletons and the top ten take about 1.9%.

The TCR originated in a woman aged 80 or over with acute or convalescent COVID-19. The chain links TRBV5-1 to TRBJ2-2; no clear D. Sample: peripheral blood. CDR3 sequence: CASSLEWALSGELFF. As DNA, the CDR3 is TGCGCCAGCAGCTTGGAGTGGGCATTAAGCGGGGAGCTGTTTTTT.